This T cell receptor (beta chain) was observed in a study of shared clonotypes between healthy human individuals. Regarding the study as a whole: Clonotype sharing across donors was expected to vary with sequencing depth.

In the case of this clone: Its target is unknown. This sample also contains other DNA sequences that code for the same CDR3.

Only in-frame clones appear in the TCRdb table, and some are missing; sequencing was by immunoSEQ multiplex PCR. This sample has about 2.4 million clones, with approximately 93% found just once. Germline CDR1 reads SGHRS; CDR2 reads YFSETQ. CDR3 size: 15 residues. With 0 bases removed from V and 3 bases from J, the gap between germline ends came to 9 bases. Input material: naive CD4+ T cells from PBMCs. Subset in this sample: CD45RA+ positively selected. This sequence was found in a man aged 18 to 30 in good health. Some clones in this sample may be carry-over from other donors' samples. The J gene is TRBJ1-4, the V gene TRBV5-1, with D possibly being TRBD1 (6 bases). The CDR3 DNA reads TGCGCCAGCAGCTTGGTGGGGGCATCTAATGAAAAACTGTTTTTT. Protein: CASSLVGASNEKLFF.